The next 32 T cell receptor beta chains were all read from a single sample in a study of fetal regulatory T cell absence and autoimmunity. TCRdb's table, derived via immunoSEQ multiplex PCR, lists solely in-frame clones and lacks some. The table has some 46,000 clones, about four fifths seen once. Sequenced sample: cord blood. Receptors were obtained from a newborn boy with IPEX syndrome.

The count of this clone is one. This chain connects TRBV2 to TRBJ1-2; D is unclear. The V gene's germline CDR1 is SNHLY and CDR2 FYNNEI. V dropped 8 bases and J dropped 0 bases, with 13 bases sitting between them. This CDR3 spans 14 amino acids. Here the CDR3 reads CASAKGPANYGYTF. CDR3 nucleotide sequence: TGTGCCAGCGCGAAAGGGCCAGCTAACTATGGCTACACCTTC.

Written as DNA, the CDR3 is TGTGTCAGAAGCGGGAGACAGCAGTACTTC. Its protein is CVRSGRQQYF. The chain carries TRBV7-5 and TRBJ2-7; TRBD2 reflects the table's D call only, with no check against the DNA. TRBV7-5 is labeled a pseudogene. This CDR3 has 10 residues.

The CDR3 is CASSGDSNYGYTF. As DNA, the CDR3 is TGTGCCAGTAGTGGAGACAGTAACTATGGCTACACCTTC. This chain joins TRBV19 and TRBJ1-2; weak D call: TRBD1 (5 bases). V was trimmed by 5 bases and J by 1 base, leaving 8 bases between them. Germline CDR1 reads LNHDA; CDR2 reads SQIVND (reference sequence). The CDR3 spans 13 residues. Supplemented by reference TRBV19 and TRBJ1-2, the full variable domain reads DGGITQSPKYLFRKEGQNVTLSCEQNLNHDAMYWYRQDPGQGLRLIYYSQIVNDFQKGDIAEGYSVSREKKESFPLTVTSAQKNPTAFYLCASSGDSNYGYTFGSGTRLTVV.

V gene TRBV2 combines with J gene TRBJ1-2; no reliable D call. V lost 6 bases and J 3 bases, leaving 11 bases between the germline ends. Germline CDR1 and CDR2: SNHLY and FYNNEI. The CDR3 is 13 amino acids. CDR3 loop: CASSTAPYYGYTF. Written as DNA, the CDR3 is TGTGCCAGCAGCACCGCCCCGTACTATGGCTACACCTTC.

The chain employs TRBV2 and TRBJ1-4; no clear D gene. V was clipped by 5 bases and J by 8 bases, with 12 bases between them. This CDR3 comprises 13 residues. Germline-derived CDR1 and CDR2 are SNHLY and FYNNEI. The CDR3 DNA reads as TGTGCCAGCAGTTGGCGGCCAGAAGAAAAACTGTTTTTT. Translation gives CASSWRPEEKLFF.

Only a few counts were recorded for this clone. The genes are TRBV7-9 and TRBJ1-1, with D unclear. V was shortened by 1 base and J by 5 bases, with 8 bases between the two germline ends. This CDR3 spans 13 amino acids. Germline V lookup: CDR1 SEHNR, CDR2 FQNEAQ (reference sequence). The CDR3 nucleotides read TGTGCCAGCAGCTTAGTTAGGGAAACTGAAGCTTTCTTT. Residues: CASSLVRETEAFF.

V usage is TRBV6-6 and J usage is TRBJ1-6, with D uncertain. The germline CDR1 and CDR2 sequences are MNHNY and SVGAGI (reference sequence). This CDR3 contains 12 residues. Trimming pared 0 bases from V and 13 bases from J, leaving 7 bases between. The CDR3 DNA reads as TGTGCCAGCAGTTACTCGGCTTACCCCCTCCACTTT. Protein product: CASSYSAYPLHF.

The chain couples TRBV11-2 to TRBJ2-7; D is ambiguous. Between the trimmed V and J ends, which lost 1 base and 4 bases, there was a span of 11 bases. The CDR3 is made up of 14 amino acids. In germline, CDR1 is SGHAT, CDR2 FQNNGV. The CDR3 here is CASSLGGAYYEQYF. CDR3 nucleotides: TGTGCCAGCAGCTTAGGAGGAGCTTATTACGAGCAGTACTTC.

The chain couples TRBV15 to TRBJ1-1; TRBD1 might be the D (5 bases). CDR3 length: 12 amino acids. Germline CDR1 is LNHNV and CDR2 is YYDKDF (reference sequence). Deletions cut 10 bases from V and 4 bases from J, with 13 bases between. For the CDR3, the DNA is TGTGCCAGTTCCTGGGGGGTCACTGAAGCTTTCTTT. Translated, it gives CASSWGVTEAFF.

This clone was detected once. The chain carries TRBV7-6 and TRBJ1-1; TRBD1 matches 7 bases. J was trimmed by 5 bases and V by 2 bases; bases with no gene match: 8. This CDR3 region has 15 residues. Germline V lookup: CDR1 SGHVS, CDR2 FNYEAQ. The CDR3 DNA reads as TGTGCCAGCAGCTTATGGGAGGGGGCCGGAACTGAAGCTTTCTTT. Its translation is CASSLWEGAGTEAFF.

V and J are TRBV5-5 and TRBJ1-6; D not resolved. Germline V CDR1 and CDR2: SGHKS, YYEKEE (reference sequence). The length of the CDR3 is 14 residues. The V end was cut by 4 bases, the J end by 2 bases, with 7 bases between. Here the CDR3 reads CASSHQPYNSPLHF. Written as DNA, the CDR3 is TGTGCCAGCAGCCACCAGCCCTATAATTCACCCCTCCACTTT.

CDR3 protein: CASSFLAQETQYF. CDR3 bases: TGTGCCAGCAGCTTTCTAGCGCAAGAGACCCAGTACTTC. The V call is TRBV5-6, the J call TRBJ2-5; TRBD2 might be the D (6 bases). V lost 2 bases and J 2 bases, leaving 7 bases between the germline ends. This CDR3 region has 13 residues. CDR1 and CDR2 from the germline V gene are SGHDT and YYEEEE.

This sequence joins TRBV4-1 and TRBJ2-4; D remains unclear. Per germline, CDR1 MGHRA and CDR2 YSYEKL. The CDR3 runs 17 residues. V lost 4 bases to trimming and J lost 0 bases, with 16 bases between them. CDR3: CASSRISTVLAKNIQYF. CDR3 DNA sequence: TGCGCCAGCAGCCGAATTTCGACTGTTCTAGCCAAAAACATTCAGTACTTC.

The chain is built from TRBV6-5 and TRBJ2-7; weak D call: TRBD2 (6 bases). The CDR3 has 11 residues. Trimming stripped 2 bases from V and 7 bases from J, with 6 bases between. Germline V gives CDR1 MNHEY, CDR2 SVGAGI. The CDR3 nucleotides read TGTGCCAGCAGTTACGGGGGGGAGCAGTACTTC. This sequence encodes CASSYGGEQYF.

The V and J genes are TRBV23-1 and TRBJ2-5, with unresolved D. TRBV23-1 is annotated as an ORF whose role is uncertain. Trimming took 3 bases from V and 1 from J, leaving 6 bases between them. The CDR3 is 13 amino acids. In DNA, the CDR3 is TGCGCCAGCAGTCAGACAACCCAAGAGACCCAGTACTTC. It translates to CASSQTTQETQYF.

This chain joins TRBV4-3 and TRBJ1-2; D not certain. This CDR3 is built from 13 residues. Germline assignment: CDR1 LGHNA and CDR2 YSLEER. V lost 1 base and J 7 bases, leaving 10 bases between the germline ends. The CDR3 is CASSQAGKFGYTF. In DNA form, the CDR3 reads TGCGCCAGCAGCCAAGCCGGCAAGTTTGGCTACACCTTC.

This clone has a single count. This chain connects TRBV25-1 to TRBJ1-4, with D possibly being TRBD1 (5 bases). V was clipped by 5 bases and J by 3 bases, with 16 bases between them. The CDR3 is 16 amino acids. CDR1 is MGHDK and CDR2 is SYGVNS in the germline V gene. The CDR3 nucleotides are TGTGCCAGCAGTTTCCGACGAGGGACCGCTAATGAAAAACTGTTTTTT. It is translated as CASSFRRGTANEKLFF.

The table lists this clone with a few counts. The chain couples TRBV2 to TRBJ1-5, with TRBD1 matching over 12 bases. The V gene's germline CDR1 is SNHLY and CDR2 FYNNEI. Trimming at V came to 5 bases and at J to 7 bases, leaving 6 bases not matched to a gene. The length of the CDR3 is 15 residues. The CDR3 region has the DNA TGTGCCAGCAGTAGGGACAGGGGGCAAGGGCAGCCCCAGCATTTT. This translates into CASSRDRGQGQPQHF.

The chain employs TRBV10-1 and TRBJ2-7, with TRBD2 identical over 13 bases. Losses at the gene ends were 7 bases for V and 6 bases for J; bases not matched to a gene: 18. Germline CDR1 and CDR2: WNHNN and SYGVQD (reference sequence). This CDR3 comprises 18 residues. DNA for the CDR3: TGCGCCAGCAATTCACCAGGGTCACCGGGACTAGCGGGATCCGAGCAGTACTTC. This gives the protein CASNSPGSPGLAGSEQYF.

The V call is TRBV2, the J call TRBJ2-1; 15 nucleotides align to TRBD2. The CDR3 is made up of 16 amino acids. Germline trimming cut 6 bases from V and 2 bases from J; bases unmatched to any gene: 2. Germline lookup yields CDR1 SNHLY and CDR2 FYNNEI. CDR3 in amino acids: CASSGLAGGPYNEQFF. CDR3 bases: TGTGCCAGCAGCGGACTAGCGGGAGGGCCCTACAATGAGCAGTTCTTC.

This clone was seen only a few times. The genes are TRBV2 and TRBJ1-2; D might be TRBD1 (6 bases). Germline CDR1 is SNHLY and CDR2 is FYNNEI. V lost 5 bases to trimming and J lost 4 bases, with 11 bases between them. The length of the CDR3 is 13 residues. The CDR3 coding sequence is TGTGCCAGCAGTACAGGGCCTGTCTATGGCTACACCTTC. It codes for CASSTGPVYGYTF. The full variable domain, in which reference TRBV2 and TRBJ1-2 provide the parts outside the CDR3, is EPEVTQTPSHQVTQMGQEVILRCVPISNHLYFYWYRQILGQKVEFLVSFYNNEISEKSEIFDDQFSVERPDGSNFTLKIRSTKLEDSAMYFCASSTGPVYGYTFGSGTRLTVV.

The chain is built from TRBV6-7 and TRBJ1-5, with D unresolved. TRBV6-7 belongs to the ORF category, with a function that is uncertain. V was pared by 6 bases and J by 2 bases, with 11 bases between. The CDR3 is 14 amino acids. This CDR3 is CASRAGRGNQPQHF. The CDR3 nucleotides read TGTGCCAGCAGGGCAGGAAGGGGCAATCAGCCCCAGCATTTT.

CDR3 region: CASSVDDSYGYTF. The CDR3 bases are TGTGCCAGCAGCGTGGACGACTCCTATGGCTACACCTTC. The chain is built from TRBV5-4 and TRBJ1-2; D gene unclear. The CDR3 sequence is 13 residues long. Germline V gives CDR1 SGHNT, CDR2 YYREEE (reference sequence). V gave up 4 bases and J gave up 4 bases, with 11 bases separating them.

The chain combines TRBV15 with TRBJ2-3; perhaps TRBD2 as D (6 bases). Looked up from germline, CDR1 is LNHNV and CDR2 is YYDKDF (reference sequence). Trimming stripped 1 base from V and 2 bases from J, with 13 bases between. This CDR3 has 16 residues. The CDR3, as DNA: TGTGCCACCAGCAGAGGGGCGGGGACCACCACAGATACGCAGTATTTT. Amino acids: CATSRGAGTTTDTQYF.

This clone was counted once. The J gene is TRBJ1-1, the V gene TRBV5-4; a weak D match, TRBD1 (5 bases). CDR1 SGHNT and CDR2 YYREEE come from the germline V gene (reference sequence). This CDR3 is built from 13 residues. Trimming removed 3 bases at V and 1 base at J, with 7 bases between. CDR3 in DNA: TGTGCCAGCAGCTCGACAGCGAACACTGAAGCTTTCTTT. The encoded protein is CASSSTANTEAFF. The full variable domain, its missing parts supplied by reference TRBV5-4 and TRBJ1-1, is ETGVTQSPTHLIKTRGQQVTLRCSSQSGHNTVSWYQQALGQGPQFIFQYYREEENGRGNFPPRFSGLQFPNYSSELNVNALELDDSALYLCASSSTANTEAFFGQGTRLTVV.

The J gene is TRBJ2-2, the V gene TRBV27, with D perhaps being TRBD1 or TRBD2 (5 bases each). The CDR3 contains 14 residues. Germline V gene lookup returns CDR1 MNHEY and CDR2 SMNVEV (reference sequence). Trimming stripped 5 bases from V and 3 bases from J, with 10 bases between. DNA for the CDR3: TGTGCCAGCAGTGACCTGGGGGACACCGGGGAGCTGTTTTTT. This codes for CASSDLGDTGELFF.

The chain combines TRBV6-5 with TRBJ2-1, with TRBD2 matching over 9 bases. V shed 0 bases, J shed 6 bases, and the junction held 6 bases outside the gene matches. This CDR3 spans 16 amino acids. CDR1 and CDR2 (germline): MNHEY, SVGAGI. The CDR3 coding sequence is TGTGCCAGCAGTTACTCTTTAGCGGGAGTGGGCAATGAGCAGTTCTTC. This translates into CASSYSLAGVGNEQFF.

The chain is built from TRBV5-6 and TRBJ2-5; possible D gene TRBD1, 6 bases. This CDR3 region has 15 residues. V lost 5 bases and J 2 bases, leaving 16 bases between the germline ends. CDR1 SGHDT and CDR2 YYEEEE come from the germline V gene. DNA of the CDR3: TGTGCCAGCAGAAGGGTGGGGGCCCCACAAGAGACCCAGTACTTC. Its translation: CASRRVGAPQETQYF.

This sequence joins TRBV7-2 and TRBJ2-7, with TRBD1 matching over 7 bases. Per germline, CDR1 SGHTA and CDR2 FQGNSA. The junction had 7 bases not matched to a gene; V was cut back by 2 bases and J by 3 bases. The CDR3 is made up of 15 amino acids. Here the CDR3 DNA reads TGTGCCAGCAGCTTATCAAGGGGGCTCCTCTACGAGCAGTACTTC. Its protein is CASSLSRGLLYEQYF. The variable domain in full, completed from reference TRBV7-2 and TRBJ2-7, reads GAGVSQSPSNKVTEKGKDVELRCDPISGHTALYWYRQSLGQGLEFLIYFQGNSAPDKSGLPSDRFSAERTGGSVSTLTIQRTQQEDSAVYLCASSLSRGLLYEQYFGPGTRLTVT.

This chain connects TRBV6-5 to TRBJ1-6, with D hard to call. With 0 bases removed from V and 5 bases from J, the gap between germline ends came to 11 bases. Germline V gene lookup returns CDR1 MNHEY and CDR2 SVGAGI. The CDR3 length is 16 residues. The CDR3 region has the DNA TGTGCCAGCAGTTACTCGGGCGCAGGTCATAATTCACCCCTCCACTTT. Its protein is CASSYSGAGHNSPLHF.

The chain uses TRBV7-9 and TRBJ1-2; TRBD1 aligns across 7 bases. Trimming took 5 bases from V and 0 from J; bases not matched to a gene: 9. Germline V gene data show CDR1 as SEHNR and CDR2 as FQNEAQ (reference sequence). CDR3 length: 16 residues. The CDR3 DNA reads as TGTGCCAGCAGCGCCGACAGGGACCTATCTAACTATGGCTACACCTTC. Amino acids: CASSADRDLSNYGYTF.

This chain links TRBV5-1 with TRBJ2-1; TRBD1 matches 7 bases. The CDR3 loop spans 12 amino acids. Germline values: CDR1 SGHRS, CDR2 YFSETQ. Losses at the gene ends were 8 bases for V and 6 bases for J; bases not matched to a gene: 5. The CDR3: CASRTGVNEQFF. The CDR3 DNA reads TGCGCCAGTCGTACAGGGGTCAATGAGCAGTTCTTC.